This passage covers 28 T cell receptor beta chains from one sample sequenced in a study of T-cell reconstitution after alpha-beta-depleted transplantation in children. Library preparation (for TCRbeta) was performed with unique molecular identifiers. TCRdb used MiXCR to reprocess the PCR reads, holding one entry per CDR3 protein. The data contain about 610,000 distinct CDR3 sequences, 10% of them singletons. This specimen consisted of PBMCs from the stem cell graft donor, obtained from the stem cell graft. These receptor sequences come from a human donor who donated a stem cell graft to a child with acute myeloid leukemia.

This clonotype was counted a few times. This chain joins TRBV20-1 and TRBJ2-1, with 11 positions matching TRBD2. Germline V gives CDR1 DFQATT, CDR2 SNEGSKA (reference sequence). V trimming: 6 bases; J trimming: 1 base; junction bases outside the gene matches: 14. The CDR3 totals 18 residues. The CDR3 sequence is CSAPPEVAGGGSYNEQFF. The DNA for the CDR3 is TGCAGTGCCCCCCCCGAGGTAGCGGGAGGGGGGTCCTACAATGAGCAGTTCTTC.

The chain has TRBV9 and TRBJ2-7; D is possibly TRBD1 (6 bases). CDR1 SGDLS and CDR2 YYNGEE come from the germline V gene. V lost 5 bases and J 4 bases, leaving 13 bases between the germline ends. The CDR3 runs 13 residues. CDR3 DNA: TGTGCCAGCAGTAAGCGAGGGGGTTACGAGCAGTACTTC. This codes for CASSKRGGYEQYF.

This clonotype was counted ten times or more. This rearrangement joins TRBV24-1 to TRBJ2-1, with D possibly TRBD1 on 6 matching bases. The V end lost 2 bases, the J end lost 1 base, and 8 bases lay between the germline ends. The CDR3 loop spans 15 amino acids. Germline lookup yields CDR1 KGHDR and CDR2 SFDVKD. The CDR3 region is CATSDSQGSYNEQFF. For the CDR3, the DNA is TGTGCCACCAGTGATTCGCAGGGGTCCTACAATGAGCAGTTCTTC.

This sequence joins TRBV20-1 and TRBJ2-7, with 9 bases fitting TRBD2. The CDR3 is made up of 13 amino acids. Germline assignment: CDR1 DFQATT and CDR2 SNEGSKA (reference sequence). Unmatched junction bases numbered 6, after V lost 5 bases and J lost 4 bases. CDR3 bases: TGCAGTGCTGAGACTAGCGGAGGTTACGAGCAGTACTTC. It is translated as CSAETSGGYEQYF.

This clonotype was seen repeatedly, ten times or more. The CDR3 is CASSVGAVETQYF. The DNA for the CDR3 is TGTGCCAGCAGCGTAGGTGCGGTAGAGACCCAGTACTTC. The V call is TRBV9, the J call TRBJ2-5; D gene uncertain. Germline CDR1 SGDLS, CDR2 YYNGEE. The length of the CDR3 is 13 residues. V was clipped by 0 bases and J by 4 bases, with 7 bases between them.

This clonotype was seen repeatedly, ten times or more. The V and J genes are TRBV27 and TRBJ2-3, with no clear D. The length of the CDR3 is 14 residues. V was shortened by 3 bases and J by 4 bases, with 11 bases between the two germline ends. Germline CDR1 is MNHEY and CDR2 is SMNVEV (reference sequence). The CDR3 bases are TGTGCCAGCAGTTTCCCGAATCGAGCAGATACGCAGTATTTT. Translating gives CASSFPNRADTQYF.

This clonotype was detected ten times or more. The V and J genes are TRBV29-1 and TRBJ2-3; 16 bases align to TRBD2. Germline CDR1 SQVTM, CDR2 ANQGSEA. After removal of 2 bases from V and 8 bases from J, the junction contained 4 bases not matched to a gene. The CDR3 spans 15 residues. The CDR3 sequence is CSVESGTSGGGTQYF. For the CDR3, the DNA is TGCAGCGTTGAAAGCGGGACTAGCGGGGGGGGTACGCAGTATTTT.

This clonotype was detected only a few times. The V gene is TRBV6-1, the J gene TRBJ2-4; 7 nucleotides match TRBD2. Germline CDR1 and CDR2: MNHNS and SASEGT. J was trimmed by 6 bases and V by 6 bases; bases with no gene match: 14. CDR3 length: 16 residues. CDR3 sequence (DNA): TGTGCCAGCAGCGAATCAACGATACCTAGCGGAAACATTCAGTACTTC. Its translation: CASSESTIPSGNIQYF.

This clonotype was counted a few times. The chain's CDR3 is CSVVAGEGTGELFF. The CDR3 nucleotides are TGCAGCGTCGTAGCGGGAGAGGGCACCGGGGAGCTGTTTTTT. This rearrangement joins TRBV29-1 to TRBJ2-2; 9 bases are a match to TRBD2. After removal of 6 bases from V and 4 bases from J, the junction contained 6 bases not matched to a gene. The CDR3 contains 14 residues. Germline V gene sequence: CDR1 SQVTM, CDR2 ANQGSEA.

This clonotype was picked up a small number of times. J is TRBJ1-2 and V is TRBV12-3 or TRBV12-4; D is unresolved. This CDR3 is 12 amino acids long. V shed 6 bases and J shed 2 bases, with 7 bases lying between them. This CDR3 reads CASRSSNYGYTF. DNA for the CDR3: TGTGCCAGCAGGAGCTCAAACTATGGCTACACCTTC.

The sample holds many counts of this clonotype. The chain carries TRBV6-1 and TRBJ2-1; D might be TRBD2 (6 bases). V shed 6 bases and J shed 1 base, with 10 bases lying between them. The CDR3 totals 14 residues. Germline loops: CDR1 MNHNS, CDR2 SASEGT. The CDR3 nucleotides are TGTGCCAGCAGACGAGGGACTTCCTACAATGAGCAGTTCTTC. Translated: CASRRGTSYNEQFF.

Many counts were recorded for this clonotype. This chain joins TRBV29-1 and TRBJ1-3; D is ambiguous. Germline CDR1 SQVTM, CDR2 ANQGSEA. The V gene lost 4 bases and the J gene lost 4 bases, with 11 bases spanning the gap. The CDR3 covers 13 residues. In nucleotides, the CDR3 is TGCAGCGTTGTGGGCCCCGTCGGAAACACCATATATTTT. Translating it yields CSVVGPVGNTIYF. The full variable domain, in which reference TRBV29-1 and TRBJ1-3 provide the parts outside the CDR3, is SAVISQKPSRDICQRGTSLTIQCQVDSQVTMMFWYRQQPGQSLTLIATANQGSEATYESGFVIDKFPISRPNLTFSTLTVSNMSPEDSSIYLCSVVGPVGNTIYFGEGSWLTVV.

This clonotype was counted ten times or more. The genes are TRBV20-1 and TRBJ2-3; tentative D call: TRBD2 (6 bases). With 3 bases removed from V and 2 bases from J, the gap between germline ends came to 21 bases. CDR3 length: 17 residues. Germline CDR1 is DFQATT and CDR2 is SNEGSKA (reference sequence). CDR3: CSARGRERATFTDTQYF. CDR3 bases: TGCAGTGCTAGGGGGCGTGAGCGGGCCACCTTCACAGATACGCAGTATTTT.

This clonotype was seen ten or more times. The chain's CDR3 is CSAPLGVNNEQFF. The CDR3 nucleotides read TGCAGTGCCCCGCTCGGGGTTAACAATGAGCAGTTCTTC. The J gene is TRBJ2-1, the V gene TRBV20-1, with a weak D call TRBD2 (5 bases). In germline, CDR1 is DFQATT, CDR2 SNEGSKA (reference sequence). This CDR3 is 13 amino acids long. V was clipped by 6 bases and J by 5 bases, with 14 bases between them.

This clonotype was detected ten times or more. The rearrangement links TRBV29-1 to TRBJ2-1, with 9 bases aligning to TRBD2. This CDR3 contains 13 residues. From germline, CDR1 is SQVTM and CDR2 ANQGSEA. Trimming cost V 4 bases and J 7 bases; bases outside gene matches: 5. The CDR3 DNA reads TGCAGCGTTGGGTCTAGCGGGAAGAATGAGCAGTTCTTC. Its protein is CSVGSSGKNEQFF.

This rearrangement joins TRBV5-1 to TRBJ1-5, with a tentative D call TRBD1 (5 bases). The CDR3 totals 15 residues. Germline-derived CDR1 and CDR2 are SGHRS and YFSETQ. Trimming cost V 4 bases and J 0 bases, with 11 bases left between them. Written as DNA, the CDR3 is TGCGCCAGCAGCCAGGGACCGACTAGCAATCAGCCCCAGCATTTT. Translated, it gives CASSQGPTSNQPQHF.

This clonotype came up a few times. This chain connects TRBV20-1 to TRBJ2-7, with D perhaps TRBD1 (5 bases). Germline loops: CDR1 DFQATT, CDR2 SNEGSKA (reference sequence). CDR3 size: 12 residues. V was trimmed by 0 bases and J by 4 bases, leaving 7 bases between them. The CDR3 DNA is TGCAGTGCTAGAGAGGACAATTACGAGCAGTACTTC. Translating gives CSAREDNYEQYF.

In its sample, this clonotype was seen a few times. The chain employs TRBV4-3 and TRBJ2-7; D possibly matches TRBD1 or TRBD2 (5 bases each). V was trimmed by 0 bases and J by 6 bases, leaving 9 bases between them. The CDR3 consists of 13 residues. The germline V gene encodes CDR1 LGHNA and CDR2 YSLEER. CDR3 sequence reads: CASSQDLGVEQYF. CDR3 bases: TGCGCCAGCAGCCAAGATTTGGGGGTCGAGCAGTACTTC.

The chain uses TRBV5-1 and TRBJ2-1, with 8 bases matching TRBD2. This CDR3 region has 17 residues. V was clipped by 0 bases and J by 12 bases; unmatched bases: 17. Germline CDR1 reads SGHRS; CDR2 reads YFSETQ. In nucleotides, the CDR3 is TGCGCCAGCAGCTTGGCTGGTGGGGCCGGGAGGGCCTCAGGGCAGTTCTTC. Translation: CASSLAGGAGRASGQFF.

This clonotype was seen a handful of times. The genes are TRBV4-1 and TRBJ2-5; a possible D gene is TRBD1 (5 bases). Trimming took off 1 base at V and 4 bases at J, with 16 bases between the two ends. Looked up from germline, CDR1 is MGHRA and CDR2 is YSYEKL. This CDR3 is 16 amino acids long. CDR3 protein: CASSQGFLGVRETQYF. In DNA, the CDR3 is TGCGCCAGCAGCCAAGGGTTTTTAGGGGTAAGAGAGACCCAGTACTTC.

This chain joins TRBV6-2 or TRBV6-3 and TRBJ2-6, with D possibly TRBD2 on 5 matching bases. V was pared by 8 bases and J by 0 bases, with 11 bases between. The CDR3 consists of 15 residues. The germline V gene has CDR1 MNHEY and CDR2 SVGEGT. The CDR3 protein is CASLKGSSGANVLTF. DNA for the CDR3: TGTGCCAGCCTTAAAGGGAGCTCTGGGGCCAACGTCCTGACTTTC.

This clonotype was seen more than once but under ten times. The chain has TRBV5-1 and TRBJ2-5; perhaps TRBD2 as D (5 bases). The CDR3 length is 13 residues. Deletions cut 3 bases from V and 5 bases from J, with 11 bases between. Per germline, CDR1 SGHRS and CDR2 YFSETQ. CDR3 DNA sequence: TGCGCCAGCAGCTATTCCGGCGGGGAGACCCAGTACTTC. It yields the protein CASSYSGGETQYF.

CDR3 in DNA: TGTGCCAGCGGCCCCCTGGCGAATGAGCAGTTCTTC. Amino acids: CASGPLANEQFF. V is TRBV7-6 and J is TRBJ2-1; D is uncertain. The CDR3 contains 12 residues. V lost 8 bases and J 7 bases, leaving 12 bases between the germline ends. CDR1 SGHVS and CDR2 FNYEAQ come from the germline V gene.

This clonotype occurred many times. This rearrangement joins TRBV7-8 to TRBJ2-7; D is unclear. V was trimmed by 1 base and J by 1 base, leaving 11 bases between them. CDR3 length: 15 amino acids. The germline CDR1 and CDR2 sequences are SGHVS and FQNEAQ. CDR3 DNA: TGTGCCAGCAGCTTAGGCTCGCGATATTCCTACGAGCAGTACTTC. Translated: CASSLGSRYSYEQYF.

V and J are TRBV4-1 and TRBJ1-2, with 10 bases that match TRBD1. Germline CDR1 is MGHRA and CDR2 is YSYEKL. The CDR3 runs 14 residues. With 5 bases clipped from V and 7 bases from J, the junction kept 7 bases outside the gene matches. CDR3 residues: CASSARDRGSGYTF. The CDR3 nucleotides are TGCGCCAGCAGCGCCCGGGACAGGGGAAGTGGCTACACCTTC.

This clonotype was seen more than once but under ten times. The gene calls are TRBV6-1 and TRBJ2-7; 7 bases fit TRBD1. The junction had 13 bases not matched to a gene; V was cut back by 5 bases and J by 6 bases. The V gene's germline CDR1 is MNHNS and CDR2 SASEGT. The CDR3 is made up of 15 amino acids. The CDR3 sequence is CASSPPGQQTSEQYF. CDR3 DNA: TGTGCCAGCAGTCCCCCGGGACAGCAGACCAGCGAGCAGTACTTC.

The chain couples TRBV6-1 to TRBJ1-1; 7 bases are shared with TRBD1. The length of the CDR3 is 12 residues. V lost 4 bases and J lost 5; bases outside the gene matches: 1. Germline V CDR1 and CDR2: MNHNS, SASEGT. The CDR3 region is CASSAQGTEAFF. DNA for the CDR3: TGTGCCAGCAGTGCACAGGGGACTGAAGCTTTCTTT.

V is TRBV18 and J is TRBJ2-4; 7 positions match TRBD2. Looked up from germline, CDR1 is KGHSH and CDR2 is LQKENI. Trimming removed 2 bases from V and 9 bases from J; junction bases left unmatched: 4. This CDR3 is 13 amino acids long. CDR3 DNA sequence: TGTGCCAGCTCACCAAAGCGGGAAGGCATTCAGTACTTC. This sequence encodes CASSPKREGIQYF.